The 18 T cell receptor beta chains presented below share a single source sample, sequenced in a study of blood T cell repertoires in COVID-19. The assay was immunoSEQ multiplex PCR, and TCRdb's table has in-frame clones only and misses some. The sample consists of 280,000 or so clones, roughly 86% of them appearing once. Specimen: peripheral blood. These receptors originate from a woman between 25 and 40 years old who had recovered from COVID-19.

CDR3 sequence reads: CASSGQGAYEQYF. DNA of the CDR3: TGTGCCAGCAGTGGACAGGGGGCCTACGAGCAGTACTTC. The chain has TRBV2 and TRBJ2-7, with 9 bases matching TRBD1. Germline lookup yields CDR1 SNHLY and CDR2 FYNNEI. V shed 4 bases and J 2 bases; nucleotides not matched to a gene: 0. This CDR3 contains 13 residues.

The chain recombines TRBV27 with TRBJ1-5, with TRBD1 as a possible D gene (5 bases). This CDR3 comprises 14 residues. The V end lost 0 bases, the J end lost 6 bases, and 9 bases lay between the germline ends. Germline V gene data show CDR1 as MNHEY and CDR2 as SMNVEV (reference sequence). CDR3 bases: TGTGCCAGCAGTTTATCGAGGGGAGGTCAGCCCCAGCATTTT. As protein: CASSLSRGGQPQHF.

The chain uses TRBV2 and TRBJ1-5; 8 bases are a match to TRBD1. The junction had 0 bases not matched to a gene; V was cut back by 6 bases and J by 2 bases. CDR3 length equals 13 residues. CDR1 is SNHLY, CDR2 FYNNEI, per germline. DNA for the CDR3: TGTGCCAGCAGGGGACAGGGCAATCAGCCCCAGCATTTT. Its translation is CASRGQGNQPQHF.

This clone was found once. The gene calls are TRBV20-1 and TRBJ2-3; 10 bases align to TRBD2. With V trimmed by 3 bases and J by 4 bases, 7 bases remained unmatched. The CDR3 is 15 residues long. Germline V gene lookup returns CDR1 DFQATT and CDR2 SNEGSKA (reference sequence). The CDR3 nucleotides read TGCAGTGCTAGTGCCGGAAGCGGGGGGGCAGATACGCAGTATTTT. As protein: CSASAGSGGADTQYF.

This chain connects TRBV11-2 to TRBJ2-5; D remains unclear. V shed 2 bases and J shed 5 bases, with 6 bases lying between them. There are 12 residues in the CDR3. The V gene's germline CDR1 is SGHAT and CDR2 FQNNGV. DNA for the CDR3: TGTGCCAGCAGCTTAAAACGGGAGACCCAGTACTTC. Translation: CASSLKRETQYF.

The V and J genes are TRBV5-1 and TRBJ2-2; tentative D call: TRBD2 (5 bases). The CDR3 has 12 residues. Per the germline V gene, CDR1 is SGHRS and CDR2 is YFSETQ. Trimming cost V 5 bases and J 5 bases, with 7 bases left between them. The CDR3, as DNA: TGCGCCAGCAGTCGGGGAACCGGGGAGCTGTTTTTT. Translating gives CASSRGTGELFF.

This clone was detected once. V gene TRBV19 combines with J gene TRBJ2-7, with 8 bases matching TRBD1. The germline CDR1 and CDR2 sequences are LNHDA and SQIVND (reference sequence). This CDR3 is 13 amino acids long. V was clipped by 4 bases and J by 7 bases; unmatched bases: 6. CDR3 sequence reads: CASSNGQGWEQYF. The CDR3, as DNA: TGTGCCAGTAGTAACGGACAGGGTTGGGAGCAGTACTTC.

The chain combines TRBV7-9 with TRBJ1-1, with a weak D call TRBD1 (6 bases). This CDR3 has 14 amino acids. Trimming took 4 bases from V and 7 from J, leaving 16 bases between them. Germline loops: CDR1 SEHNR, CDR2 FQNEAQ (reference sequence). This CDR3 is CASSSYTGLDEAFF. The CDR3 bases are TGTGCCAGCAGCTCGTACACAGGGTTGGATGAAGCTTTCTTT.

CDR3 nucleotides: TGTGCCATCAGTGAGCCTGAGGAAGGAAACACCATATATTTT. It codes for CAISEPEEGNTIYF. This sequence joins TRBV10-3 and TRBJ1-3; D not certain. V shed 2 bases and J shed 4 bases, with 9 bases lying between them. The CDR3 extends over 14 amino acids. The germline V gene encodes CDR1 ENHRY and CDR2 SYGVKD.

The chain uses TRBV7-9 and TRBJ1-5; no clear D. Trimming shortened V by 4 bases and J by 7 bases, and 11 bases separated the two germline ends. Germline V gene data show CDR1 as SEHNR and CDR2 as FQNEAQ (reference sequence). This CDR3 comprises 13 residues. CDR3 DNA sequence: TGTGCCAGCAGCTCCGACGGGGTACAGCCCCAGCATTTT. Its protein product is CASSSDGVQPQHF.

V and J are TRBV10-3 and TRBJ1-4, with 7 bases aligning to TRBD1. Germline loops: CDR1 ENHRY, CDR2 SYGVKD. With 4 bases clipped from V and 5 bases from J, the junction kept 7 bases outside the gene matches. The CDR3 consists of 15 residues. CDR3 in DNA: TGTGCCATCAGTGGACAGGGTAGAGAGAATGAAAAACTGTTTTTT. Residues: CAISGQGRENEKLFF.

The chain recombines TRBV18 with TRBJ2-3; 7 nucleotides agree with TRBD2. The trim removed 2 bases at V and 5 bases at J, leaving 4 bases unmatched. CDR1 and CDR2 from the germline V gene are KGHSH and LQKENI. The CDR3 extends over 14 amino acids. CDR3 sequence (DNA): TGTGCCAGCTCACCAAGGGAGGGCCAAGATACGCAGTATTTT. This sequence encodes CASSPREGQDTQYF.

This clone is a singleton in its sample. This chain uses TRBV7-2 with TRBJ2-7; 9 bases align to TRBD2. Looked up from germline, CDR1 is SGHTA and CDR2 is FQGNSA. The CDR3 consists of 15 residues. V was pared by 3 bases and J by 2 bases, with 5 bases of the junction left unmatched. The CDR3, as DNA: TGTGCCAGCAGCTTGTCGACTAGCGGAACCTACGAGCAGTACTTC. Translation: CASSLSTSGTYEQYF.

This chain connects TRBV18 to TRBJ1-2, with D tentatively TRBD1 (5 bases). The CDR3 spans 14 residues. Germline values: CDR1 KGHSH, CDR2 LQKENI. Trimming cost V 0 bases and J 4 bases, with 9 bases left between them. CDR3 DNA: TGTGCCAGCTCACCACCGGGACTGAGCTATGGCTACACCTTC. The encoded protein is CASSPPGLSYGYTF.

The CDR3 DNA reads TGTGCCAGCAGCCAAGGGGGGACTAGCGGGAGGGCCCGCACAGATACGCAGTATTTT. Translated: CASSQGGTSGRARTDTQYF. The chain joins TRBV3-1 (or the pseudogene TRBV3-2) to TRBJ2-3; 16 bases fit TRBD2. The CDR3 contains 19 residues. Germline V CDR1 and CDR2: LGHDT, YNNKEL (reference sequence). J was trimmed by 1 base and V by 1 base; bases with no gene match: 5.

The chain has TRBV2 and TRBJ1-2; the D is unclear. Germline assignment: CDR1 SNHLY and CDR2 FYNNEI. This CDR3 spans 12 amino acids. V shed 8 bases and J shed 2 bases, with 9 bases lying between them. This chain's CDR3 is CASAGRNYGYTF. CDR3 in DNA: TGTGCCAGCGCGGGCAGAAACTATGGCTACACCTTC.

The chain employs TRBV7-9 and TRBJ2-2; TRBD1 agrees at 9 bases. Germline lookup yields CDR1 SEHNR and CDR2 FQNEAQ (reference sequence). The CDR3 has 15 amino acids. V shed 6 bases and J 8 bases; nucleotides not matched to a gene: 10. The CDR3 sequence is CASSPGTGNAGELFF. The CDR3, as DNA: TGTGCCAGCAGTCCCGGGACAGGGAACGCGGGGGAGCTGTTTTTT. Full variable domain (remainder filled in from reference TRBV7-9 and TRBJ2-2): DTGVSQNPRHKITKRGQNVTFRCDPISEHNRLYWYRQTLGQGPEFLTYFQNEAQLEKSRLLSDRFSAERPKGSFSTLEIQRTEQGDSAMYLCASSPGTGNAGELFFGEGSRLTVL.

The chain couples TRBV6-5 to TRBJ2-7; D is possibly TRBD1 (6 bases). The V end was cut by 0 bases, the J end by 8 bases, with 11 bases between. The germline CDR1 and CDR2 sequences are MNHEY and SVGAGI. The CDR3 length is 13 residues. The CDR3 reads CASSYSAGDQQYF. CDR3 nucleotide sequence: TGTGCCAGCAGTTACTCGGCAGGGGACCAGCAGTACTTC.